The sequence of this TCR beta chain was determined in a study of T cells in Graves' hyperthyroidism and ophthalmopathy. Newly diagnosed hyperthyroidism, duration under 2 months, in patients aged 18 to 65. From RNA transcripts, TCR beta CDR3 regions were amplified. Primed by the HTBI set, a first-round RT-PCR was run on the TCR CDR3. TCRdb reprocessed the multiplex PCR reads via MiXCR and lists one record per CDR3 protein. The data contain 550,000 to 800,000 distinct CDR3 sequences, 15% to 20% of them singletons. This clonotype was recorded a few times. The V gene's germline CDR1 is KGHDR and CDR2 SFDVKD. J gave up 4 bases and V 4 bases, and 7 bases lay outside the gene matches. The CDR3 has 16 amino acids.

V usage is TRBV24-1 and J usage is TRBJ2-1; TRBD2 matches at 9 bases. The source of this sequence is a man between 50 and 59 years old with Graves' hyperthyroidism. The sample consisted of blood. CDR3 amino acids: CATSDPGTSLYNEQFF. CDR3 nucleotide sequence: TGTGCCACCAGTGACCCCGGGACTAGCCTATACAATGAGCAGTTCTTC.